This T cell receptor (beta chain) was profiled in a study of blood T cells in healthy people across ages. CDR1 is DFQATT and CDR2 is SNEGSKA in the germline V gene (reference sequence). The CDR3 runs 15 residues. Trimming removed 6 bases at V and 5 bases at J, with 20 bases between. Combining a sample-barcoded 5' primer with a J-beta primer mix, a second PCR ran for roughly 7 to 12 cycles. Via MiXCR, TCRdb re-called the 5' RACE reads, giving one row per CDR3 protein. The repertoire includes over 950,000 distinct CDR3 sequences, roughly half of them detected once, and about a fifth sits in the top ten.

Material: blood. This TCR was sampled from a woman aged 55-75 years in good health. The chain combines TRBV20-1 with TRBJ1-5, with D possibly matching TRBD1 (5 bases). CDR3 region: CSAHSTVSRDQPQHF. In DNA form, the CDR3 reads TGCAGTGCCCATTCGACAGTCTCTCGGGATCAGCCCCAGCATTTT.